This TCR beta chain was sequenced during a study of shared clonotypes between healthy human individuals. Overall study findings and caveats: Across subsets, estimated richness was generally greater for naive than for memory populations. Clonotype sharing among donors likely depends on sequencing depth.

The CDR3 length is 12 residues. Deletions cut 1 base from V and 7 bases from J, with 9 bases between. Germline values: CDR1 SGDLS, CDR2 YYNGEE. In the case of this clone: The antigen is unknown.

The method was immunoSEQ multiplex PCR; TCRdb's version includes in-frame clones alone and lacks a portion of them. The repertoire holds millions of clones, with 85% to 95% as singletons. The sequence came from a man between 18 and 35 years old in good health. Sequenced sample: naive CD4+ T cells sorted from blood. The subset: CD45RA+ positively selected. The rearrangement links TRBV9 to TRBJ2-7; D is perhaps TRBD2 (5 bases). CDR3 bases: TGTGCCAGCAGCGTATTATCGGGGGAGCAGTACTTC. Its protein is CASSVLSGEQYF.